One sample yielded the 25 T cell receptor beta chains listed below, sequenced in a study of metastatic and nonmetastatic thyroid tumors. Using MiXCR, TCRdb re-called clones from the PCR reads. The table records some 90,000 clones, 8% to 9.5% of them present only once. Until they underwent thyroid surgery, no patient had received any treatment. The specimen was blood. These receptors all stem from a female donor with papillary thyroid cancer or a benign thyroid nodule (not recorded which). Some clones in this sample may be carry-over from other donors' samples.

This clone was seen many times. The V gene is TRBV6-5, the J gene TRBJ1-6; D call uncertain. The V gene's germline CDR1 is MNHEY and CDR2 SVGAGI. The CDR3 is 16 amino acids. V lost 2 bases and J lost 2, with 10 bases in between. CDR3 in amino acids: CASSYLWTTYNSPLHF. The DNA for the CDR3 is TGTGCCAGCAGTTACCTGTGGACTACCTATAATTCACCCCTCCACTTT.

The table lists this clone with a few counts. V usage is TRBV5-1 and J usage is TRBJ2-5, with D hard to call. CDR3 length: 13 amino acids. The V and J ends lost 1 base and 0 bases respectively, with 4 bases between them. CDR1 is SGHRS and CDR2 is YFSETQ in the germline V gene. CDR3 protein: CASSLTDQETQYF. The CDR3 coding sequence is TGCGCCAGCAGCTTGACAGACCAAGAGACCCAGTACTTC.

This clone was counted ten times or more. This chain links TRBV20-1 with TRBJ1-1; no firm D call. The CDR3 has 13 amino acids. The V and J ends lost 5 bases and 0 bases respectively, with 10 bases between them. Germline-derived CDR1 and CDR2 are DFQATT and SNEGSKA (reference sequence). CDR3 protein: CSAPTQLNTEAFF. As DNA, the CDR3 is TGCAGTGCTCCAACACAACTGAACACTGAAGCTTTCTTT.

In DNA, the CDR3 is TGTGCCAGCACTGTAGCGCTTACCTCCTCTGGGGCCAACGTCCTGACTTTC. Protein sequence: CASTVALTSSGANVLTF. The V call is TRBV6-1, the J call TRBJ2-6; weak D call: TRBD2 (5 bases). Germline CDR1 and CDR2: MNHNS and SASEGT. Trimming removed 7 bases from V and 0 bases from J, with 16 bases in between. The length of the CDR3 is 17 residues.

This clone came up many times. Relative to the germline gene, one junction end is altered; a read error may explain this. The rearrangement uses TRBV5-6 and TRBJ1-3; D not resolved. CDR3 size: 14 residues. Germline-derived CDR1 and CDR2 are SGHDT and YYEEEE. For the CDR3, the DNA is TGTGCCAACAGCTTGGTAGGAGATGGAAACACCATATATTTT. It specifies CANSLVGDGNTIYF.

In its sample, this clone was seen many times. This rearrangement joins TRBV30 to TRBJ2-7, with TRBD1 as a possible D gene (6 bases). The CDR3 contains 13 residues. The germline gives CDR1 GTSNPN, CDR2 SVGIG (reference sequence). V was clipped by 1 base and J by 3 bases, with 10 bases between them. In nucleotides, the CDR3 is TGTGCCTGGAGTGCTCCCAGGGGCTACGAGCAGTACTTC. This gives the protein CAWSAPRGYEQYF.

This clone was counted ten times or more. J is TRBJ1-2 and V is TRBV28; 8 bases agree with TRBD1. With V trimmed by 7 bases and J by 6 bases, 7 bases remained unmatched. The CDR3 loop spans 13 amino acids. Germline CDR1 is MDHEN and CDR2 is SYDVKM. DNA for the CDR3: TGTGCCAGCAAGAACAGGGGGTTTGATGGCTACACCTTC. This encodes CASKNRGFDGYTF.

This clone was observed at least ten times. The chain uses TRBV19 and TRBJ2-1, with 10 bases lining up with TRBD1. This CDR3 comprises 14 residues. V lost 6 bases and J lost 8; bases outside the gene matches: 7. Germline CDR1 and CDR2: LNHDA and SQIVND (reference sequence). DNA for the CDR3: TGTGCCAGTAGCGACAGGGGGCTGGGGGATGAGCAGTTCTTC. Encoded protein: CASSDRGLGDEQFF.

This clone has ten or more counts. This chain joins TRBV30 and TRBJ2-3; 8 bases map to TRBD1. Looked up from germline, CDR1 is GTSNPN and CDR2 is SVGIG (reference sequence). Trimming took 4 bases from V and 4 from J; bases not matched to a gene: 7. This CDR3 spans 14 amino acids. The CDR3 loop is CAWTRGQGPDTQYF. DNA for the CDR3: TGTGCCTGGACCCGAGGACAGGGACCAGATACGCAGTATTTT.

This clone was detected only a few times. One end of the junction does not line up with germline, which may come from a read error. The rearrangement links TRBV28 to TRBJ1-3; no definite D call. Germline CDR1 is MDHEN and CDR2 is SYDVKM. This CDR3 is built from 16 residues. In nucleotides, the CDR3 is TGTGCCAGCAGTTTACTTGCCGTTGGGGTTCGAAACGCCATATATTTT. It is translated as CASSLLAVGVRNAIYF.

This clone showed up many times. The chain uses TRBV11-2 and TRBJ2-1, with D possibly matching TRBD2 (5 bases). The CDR3 is 13 residues long. Germline-derived CDR1 and CDR2 are SGHAT and FQNNGV. Between the trimmed V and J ends, which lost 5 bases and 7 bases, there was a span of 12 bases. The CDR3 loop is CASSPLSGNEQFF. The CDR3 DNA reads as TGTGCCAGCAGCCCCCTGTCGGGGAATGAGCAGTTCTTC.

There are many counts of this clone. One end of the junction is discordant with germline, which a read error may explain. V and J are TRBV3-1 and TRBJ2-5; possibly TRBD1 or TRBD2 for D (6 bases each). This CDR3 has 11 amino acids. CDR1 is LGHDT, CDR2 YNNKEL, per germline (reference sequence). CDR3 sequence (DNA): TGTGCCAGCAGCCAAGACGGGGGCCAGCACTTC. Translation gives CASSQDGGQHF.

The chain uses TRBV20-1 and TRBJ1-2; 10 nucleotides align to TRBD1. The CDR3 sequence is 15 residues long. Per germline, CDR1 DFQATT and CDR2 SNEGSKA (reference sequence). Unmatched junction bases numbered 8, after V lost 2 bases and J lost 5 bases. CDR3 in amino acids: CSARPGQGVGYGYTF. CDR3 in DNA: TGCAGTGCTAGACCCGGACAGGGGGTTGGGTATGGCTACACCTTC.

Many counts were recorded for this clone. The V call is TRBV18, the J call TRBJ2-1, with TRBD1 as a possible D gene (6 bases). CDR1 is KGHSH, CDR2 LQKENI, per germline. The CDR3 sequence is 16 residues long. V was shortened by 0 bases and J by 4 bases, with 13 bases between the two germline ends. The CDR3 spells CASSPPRGGTYNEQFF. CDR3 in DNA: TGTGCCAGCTCACCACCAAGAGGGGGTACGTACAATGAGCAGTTCTTC.

This clone was counted a few times. Possible read error: a much larger clone is one base away. Here the CDR3 reads CATKATKPHGNTEAFF. In DNA form, the CDR3 reads TGTGCCACCAAAGCGACAAAACCCCATGGGAACACTGAAGCTTTCTTT. V usage is TRBV10-3 and J usage is TRBJ1-1; D gene uncertain. CDR1 and CDR2 (germline): ENHRY, SYGVKD. V shed 10 bases and J shed 1 base, with 22 bases lying between them. CDR3 length: 16 residues.

At least ten counts were recorded for this clone. Written as DNA, the CDR3 is TGTGCCAGTAGTATCAAGGGGGCTGTCTATGGCTACACCTTC. It yields the protein CASSIKGAVYGYTF. V is TRBV19 and J is TRBJ1-2; 7 nucleotides line up with TRBD1. The CDR3 is 14 residues long. V shed 3 bases and J 4 bases; nucleotides not matched to a gene: 5. The germline CDR1 and CDR2 sequences are LNHDA and SQIVND (reference sequence).

The chain links TRBV6-1 to TRBJ1-3, with D tentatively TRBD1 (5 bases). V dropped 2 bases and J dropped 2 bases, with 13 bases sitting between them. Germline values: CDR1 MNHNS, CDR2 SASEGT. The length of the CDR3 is 16 residues. CDR3 sequence reads: CASSEIRGLAGNTIYF. CDR3 coding DNA: TGTGCCAGCAGTGAAATTCGGGGCCTAGCTGGAAACACCATATATTTT.

There are many counts of this clone. V is TRBV6-1 and J is TRBJ2-1; D might be TRBD1 (5 bases). V was clipped by 5 bases and J by 7 bases, with 12 bases between them. The CDR3 totals 13 residues. In germline, CDR1 is MNHNS, CDR2 SASEGT. The CDR3 reads CASSFIDSNEQFF. For the CDR3, the DNA is TGTGCCAGCAGTTTCATAGACAGTAATGAGCAGTTCTTC.

This clone occurred many times. V usage is TRBV3-1 and J usage is TRBJ2-5; D not certain. The CDR3 has 15 residues. Germline V CDR1 and CDR2: LGHDT, YNNKEL (reference sequence). Deletions cut 4 bases from V and 2 bases from J, with 14 bases between. CDR3 residues: CASSRSRGPQETQYF. The CDR3 nucleotides are TGTGCCAGCAGCCGTAGCCGCGGACCGCAAGAGACCCAGTACTTC.

This clone is classed as medium-sized (0.01 to 0.1%). The chain employs TRBV6-1 and TRBJ2-2; D tentatively reads TRBD1 or TRBD2 (5 bases each). The CDR3 extends over 14 amino acids. The germline CDR1 and CDR2 sequences are MNHNS and SASEGT. Trimming cost V 5 bases and J 5 bases, with 12 bases left between them. Here the CDR3 reads CASSILGETGELFF. The CDR3 DNA reads as TGTGCCAGCAGTATACTAGGGGAGACCGGGGAGCTGTTTTTT.

Ten or more counts support this clone. The chain carries TRBV3-1 and TRBJ2-1, with D possibly TRBD1 on 6 matching bases. Trimming removed 4 bases from V and 3 bases from J, with 16 bases in between. The CDR3 has 16 residues. Germline CDR1 and CDR2: LGHDT and YNNKEL (reference sequence). CDR3 sequence: CASSPPEGEYYNEQFF. The CDR3 nucleotides are TGTGCCAGCAGCCCCCCCGAGGGGGAGTACTACAATGAGCAGTTCTTC.

This clone showed up many times. The V gene is TRBV12-3 or TRBV12-4, the J gene TRBJ2-1, with 10 bases fitting TRBD2. Losses at the gene ends were 3 bases for V and 4 bases for J; bases not matched to a gene: 3. The CDR3 length is 15 residues. The CDR3 here is CASSLRTSGYNEQFF. The CDR3 DNA reads TGTGCCAGCAGTTTGAGGACTAGCGGTTACAATGAGCAGTTCTTC.

In this sample, this clone turned up many times. The J gene is TRBJ1-2, the V gene TRBV28, with a weak D call TRBD1 (6 bases). Trimming pared 8 bases from V and 5 bases from J, leaving 18 bases between. Per germline, CDR1 MDHEN and CDR2 SYDVKM. There are 14 residues in the CDR3. The CDR3 nucleotides are TGTGCCAGCGACACAGGGACCATACAGTATGGCTACACCTTC. Its translation is CASDTGTIQYGYTF.

Ten or more counts support this clone. CDR3 sequence reads: CASSPSGTVNYGYTF. The DNA for the CDR3 is TGTGCCAGCAGCCCGTCCGGGACAGTGAACTATGGCTACACCTTC. V is TRBV11-2 and J is TRBJ1-2; 7 nucleotides align to TRBD1. This CDR3 is built from 15 residues. With 5 bases clipped from V and 2 bases from J, the junction kept 8 bases outside the gene matches. CDR1 and CDR2 from the germline V gene are SGHAT and FQNNGV.

In this sample, this clone turned up a few times. V usage is TRBV20-1 and J usage is TRBJ1-4; TRBD1 matches at 7 bases. V shed 8 bases, J shed 3 bases, and the junction held 3 bases outside the gene matches. Germline loops: CDR1 DFQATT, CDR2 SNEGSKA (reference sequence). This CDR3 region has 12 residues. This CDR3 reads CSIRGANEKLFF. The CDR3 bases are TGCAGTATCAGGGGGGCTAATGAAAAACTGTTTTTT.